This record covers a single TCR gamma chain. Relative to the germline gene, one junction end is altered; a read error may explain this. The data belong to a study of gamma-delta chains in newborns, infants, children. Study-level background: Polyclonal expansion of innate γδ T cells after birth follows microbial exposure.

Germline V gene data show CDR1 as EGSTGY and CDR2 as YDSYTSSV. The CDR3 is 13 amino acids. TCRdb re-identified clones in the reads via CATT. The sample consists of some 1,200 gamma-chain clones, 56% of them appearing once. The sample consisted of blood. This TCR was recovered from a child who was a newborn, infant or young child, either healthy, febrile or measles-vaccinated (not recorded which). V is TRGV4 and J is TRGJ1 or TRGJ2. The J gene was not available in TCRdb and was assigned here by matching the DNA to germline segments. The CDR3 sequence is CATWGGVYYKKLF. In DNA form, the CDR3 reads TGTGCCACCTGGGGTGGGGTTTATTATAAGAAACTCTTT.